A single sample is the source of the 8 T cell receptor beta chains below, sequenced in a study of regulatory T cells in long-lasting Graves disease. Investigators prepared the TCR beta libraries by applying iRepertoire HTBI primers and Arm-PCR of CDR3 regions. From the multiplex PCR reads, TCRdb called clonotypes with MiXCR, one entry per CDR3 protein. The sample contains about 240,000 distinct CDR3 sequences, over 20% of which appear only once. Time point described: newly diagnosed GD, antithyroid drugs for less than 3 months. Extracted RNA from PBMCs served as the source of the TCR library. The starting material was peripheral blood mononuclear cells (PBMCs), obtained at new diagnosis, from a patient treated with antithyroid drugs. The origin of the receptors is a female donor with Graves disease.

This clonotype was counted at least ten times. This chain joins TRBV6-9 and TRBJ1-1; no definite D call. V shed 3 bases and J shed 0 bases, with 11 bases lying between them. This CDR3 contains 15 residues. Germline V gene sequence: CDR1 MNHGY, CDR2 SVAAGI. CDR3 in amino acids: CASSYSLIMNTEAFF. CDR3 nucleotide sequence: TGTGCCAGCAGTTACTCCTTAATTATGAACACTGAAGCTTTCTTT.

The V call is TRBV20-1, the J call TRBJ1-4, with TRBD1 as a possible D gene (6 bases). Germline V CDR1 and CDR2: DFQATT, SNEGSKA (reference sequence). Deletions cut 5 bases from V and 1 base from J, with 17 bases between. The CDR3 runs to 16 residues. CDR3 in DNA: TGCAGTGCTCGCGTTGGGGGCAGTGTAACTAATGAAAAACTGTTTTTT. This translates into CSARVGGSVTNEKLFF.

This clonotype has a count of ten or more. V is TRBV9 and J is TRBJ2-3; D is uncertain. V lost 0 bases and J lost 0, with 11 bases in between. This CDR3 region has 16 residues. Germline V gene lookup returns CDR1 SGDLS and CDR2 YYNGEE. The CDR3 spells CASSVAGGGSTDTQYF. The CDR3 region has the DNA TGTGCCAGCAGCGTAGCCGGCGGCGGAAGCACAGATACGCAGTATTTT.

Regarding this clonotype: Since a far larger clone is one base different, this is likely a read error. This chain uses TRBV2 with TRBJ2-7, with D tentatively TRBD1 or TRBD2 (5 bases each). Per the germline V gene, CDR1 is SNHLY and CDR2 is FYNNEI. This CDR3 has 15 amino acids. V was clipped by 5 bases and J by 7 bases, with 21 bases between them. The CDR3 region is CASSPGTARTEEQYF. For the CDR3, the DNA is TGTGCCAGCAGTCCAGGGACGGCTAGAACGGAGGAGCAGTACTTC.

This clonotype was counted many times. The CDR3 sequence is CASSLTGIQPQHF. Written as DNA, the CDR3 is TGTGCCAGCAGCTTAACAGGGATTCAGCCCCAGCATTTT. This sequence joins TRBV13 and TRBJ1-5; a possible D gene is TRBD1 (6 bases). Between the trimmed V and J ends, which lost 2 bases and 6 bases, there was a span of 8 bases. The CDR3 contains 13 residues. Germline CDR1 and CDR2: PRHDT and FYEKMQ (reference sequence).

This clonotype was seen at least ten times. The CDR3: CASSYSRGVEQYF. The CDR3 DNA reads as TGTGCCAGCAGTTACTCGAGAGGGGTCGAGCAGTACTTC. V is TRBV6-2 or TRBV6-3 and J is TRBJ2-7, with D perhaps being TRBD1 or TRBD2 (5 bases each). Germline V gene lookup returns CDR1 MNHEY and CDR2 SVGEGT. V was shortened by 0 bases and J by 6 bases, with 9 bases between the two germline ends. The CDR3 runs 13 residues.

CDR3 loop: CASSLDFPGNTGELFF. In DNA, the CDR3 is TGTGCCAGCAGCTTAGATTTTCCTGGGAACACCGGGGAGCTGTTTTTT. V and J are TRBV11-2 and TRBJ2-2; the D is unclear. V lost 0 bases to trimming and J lost 1 base, with 9 bases between them. From germline, CDR1 is SGHAT and CDR2 FQNNGV. This CDR3 is 16 amino acids long.

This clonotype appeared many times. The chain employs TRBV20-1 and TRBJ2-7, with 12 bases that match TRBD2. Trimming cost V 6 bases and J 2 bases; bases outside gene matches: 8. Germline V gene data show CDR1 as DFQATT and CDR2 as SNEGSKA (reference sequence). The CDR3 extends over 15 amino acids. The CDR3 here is CSASTSGRNPYEQYF. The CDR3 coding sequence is TGCAGTGCGTCAACTAGCGGGAGGAATCCCTACGAGCAGTACTTC.